This TCR beta chain comes out of a study of blood T cell repertoires in COVID-19. At the level of the study: The United States, Italy and Spain supplied acute and convalescent COVID-19 samples.

Looked up from germline, CDR1 is MNHEY and CDR2 is SMNVEV (reference sequence). Trimming pared 7 bases from V and 3 bases from J, leaving 14 bases between. The CDR3 has 14 residues. As processed by the authors: Estimation of nucleated cell counts relied on the amplification of reference gene primers. Repertoires were generated with immunoSEQ multiplex PCR, while TCRdb's copy carries only in-frame clones and drops some. For V, J and clone size, that table is used; D and trimming come from the DNA. This sample has approximately 210,000 clones, with under 90% found just once. Material: peripheral blood. The receptor was isolated from a man aged 25-45 years with active or convalescent COVID-19. This chain connects TRBV27 to TRBJ2-3, with a tentative D call TRBD2 (6 bases). CDR3 coding DNA: TGTGCCAGCACCCCGTGGGGGGTTACAGATACGCAGTATTTT. Protein sequence: CASTPWGVTDTQYF.